The rows below give T cell receptor beta chains drawn from one sample of a study of blood T cell repertoires in COVID-19. Sequencing was performed with immunoSEQ multiplex PCR; in TCRdb, only in-frame clones are kept and a portion is missing. The sample lists about 300,000 clones; around 92% were seen once. Material: PBMCs or T cells enriched from blood (not recorded which). The receptors originated from a woman in her fifties or sixties who had been exposed to COVID-19. Each CDR3 is given with its conserved first and last residue. Fields, in order: J gene, D gene, V gene, CDR3 protein, CDR3 DNA. A D gene is named only where the DNA matches it firmly.

>TRBJ2-5|.|TRBV4-2
CASSQEGARQETQYF
TGTGCCAGCAGCCAAGAAGGGGCCCGCCAAGAGACCCAGTACTTC
>TRBJ1-1|.|TRBV19
CASSVNMNTEAFF
TGTGCCAGTAGTGTAAACATGAACACTGAAGCTTTCTTT
>TRBJ2-7|TRBD2|TRBV6-2/TRBV6-3
CASSLAGEFYEQYF
TGTGCCAGCAGTTTAGCGGGGGAATTTTACGAGCAGTACTTC
>TRBJ2-2|.|TRBV6-5
CASTGNTGELFF
TGTGCCAGTACAGGGAACACCGGGGAGCTGTTTTTT
>TRBJ2-7|.|TRBV5-1
CASSLEPSEYSSYEQYF
TGCGCCAGCAGCTTGGAGCCTAGCGAATACAGCTCCTACGAGCAGTACTTC
>TRBJ1-2|TRBD1|TRBV6-1
CASSDTGGNYGYTF
TGTGCCAGCAGTGATACAGGGGGCAACTATGGCTACACCTTC
>TRBJ2-1|TRBD1|TRBV28
CASSPPQGALNEQFF
TGTGCCAGCAGTCCACCACAGGGGGCGCTTAATGAGCAGTTCTTC
>TRBJ2-1|TRBD1|TRBV5-5
CASRRTGGHEQFF
TGTGCCAGCAGGAGGACAGGGGGCCATGAGCAGTTCTTC
>TRBJ1-2|.|TRBV5-1
CASTERPLANYGYTF
TGCGCCAGCACCGAGAGGCCTTTAGCTAACTATGGCTACACCTTC
>TRBJ2-3|TRBD2|TRBV7-6
CASSFSGGATDTQYF
TGTGCCAGCAGCTTTAGCGGGGGGGCCACAGATACGCAGTATTTT
>TRBJ2-5|.|TRBV9
CASSVTPLQETQYF
TGTGCCAGCAGCGTAACTCCCCTACAAGAGACCCAGTACTTC